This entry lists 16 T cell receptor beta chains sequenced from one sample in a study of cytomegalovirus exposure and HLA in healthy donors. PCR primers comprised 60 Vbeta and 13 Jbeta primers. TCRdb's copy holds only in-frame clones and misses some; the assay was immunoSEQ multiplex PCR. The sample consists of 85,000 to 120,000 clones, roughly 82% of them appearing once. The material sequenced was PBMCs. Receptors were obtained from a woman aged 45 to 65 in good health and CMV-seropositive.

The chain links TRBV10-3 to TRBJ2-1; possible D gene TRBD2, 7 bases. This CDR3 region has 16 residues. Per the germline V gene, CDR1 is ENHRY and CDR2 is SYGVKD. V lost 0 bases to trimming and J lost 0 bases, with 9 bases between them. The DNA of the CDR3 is TGTGCCATCAGTGAGTCGGGAGGGGGCTCCTACAATGAGCAGTTCTTC. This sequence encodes CAISESGGGSYNEQFF.

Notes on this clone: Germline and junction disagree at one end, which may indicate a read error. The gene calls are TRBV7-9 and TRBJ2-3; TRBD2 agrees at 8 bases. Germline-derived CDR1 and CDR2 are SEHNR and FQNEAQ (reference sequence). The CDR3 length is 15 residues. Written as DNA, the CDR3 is TGTTCCAGCAGCCTGCGGGGGGACCTCACAGATACGCAGTATTTT. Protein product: CSSSLRGDLTDTQYF.

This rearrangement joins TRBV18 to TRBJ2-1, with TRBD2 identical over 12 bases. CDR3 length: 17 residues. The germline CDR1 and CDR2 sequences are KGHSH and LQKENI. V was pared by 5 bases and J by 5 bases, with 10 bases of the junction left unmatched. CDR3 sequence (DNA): TGTGCCAGCTCAAACCTAGCGGGGGGGCCAGGGAACAATGAGCAGTTCTTC. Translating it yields CASSNLAGGPGNNEQFF.

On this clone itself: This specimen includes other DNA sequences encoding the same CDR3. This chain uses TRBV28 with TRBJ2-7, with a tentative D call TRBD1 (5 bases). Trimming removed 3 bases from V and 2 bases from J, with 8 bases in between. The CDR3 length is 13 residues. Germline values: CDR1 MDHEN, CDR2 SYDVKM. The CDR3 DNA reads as TGTGCCAGCAGTTTCCAGGGTGCCTACGAGCAGTACTTC. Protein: CASSFQGAYEQYF.

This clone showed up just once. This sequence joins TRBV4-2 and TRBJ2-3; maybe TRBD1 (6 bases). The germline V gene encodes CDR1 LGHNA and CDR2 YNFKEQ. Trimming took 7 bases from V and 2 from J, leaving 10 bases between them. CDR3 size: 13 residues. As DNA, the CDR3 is TGTGCCAGCAATCAGGGGTCCACAGATACGCAGTATTTT. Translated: CASNQGSTDTQYF.

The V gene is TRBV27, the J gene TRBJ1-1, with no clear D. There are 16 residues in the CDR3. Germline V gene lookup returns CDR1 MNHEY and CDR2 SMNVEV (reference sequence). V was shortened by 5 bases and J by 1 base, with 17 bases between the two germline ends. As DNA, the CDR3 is TGTGCCAGCAGTCAAAGGCTGTCGGGAGGGAACACTGAAGCTTTCTTT. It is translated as CASSQRLSGGNTEAFF.

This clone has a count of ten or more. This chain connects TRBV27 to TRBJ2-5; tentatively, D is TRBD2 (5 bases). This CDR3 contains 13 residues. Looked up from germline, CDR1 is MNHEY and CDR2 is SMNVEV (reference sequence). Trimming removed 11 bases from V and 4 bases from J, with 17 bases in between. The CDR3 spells CALFEGKLETQYF. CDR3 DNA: TGTGCCCTGTTCGAGGGTAAGTTAGAGACCCAGTACTTC.

The CDR3 DNA sequence: TGTGCCAGCAGGGCAGGGATTCGGGGCTACACCTTC. Amino acids: CASRAGIRGYTF. The rearrangement uses TRBV6-1 and TRBJ1-2; D may be TRBD1 (5 bases). Germline lookup yields CDR1 MNHNS and CDR2 SASEGT. This CDR3 is 12 amino acids long. V gave up 6 bases and J gave up 8 bases, with 13 bases separating them.

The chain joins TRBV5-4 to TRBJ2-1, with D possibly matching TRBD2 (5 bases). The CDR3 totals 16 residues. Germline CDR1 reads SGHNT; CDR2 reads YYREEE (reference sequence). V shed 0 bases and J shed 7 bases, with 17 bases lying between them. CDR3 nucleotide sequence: TGTGCCAGCAGCTTGGAACCAGCGGCAAGGCGGAATGAGCAGTTCTTC. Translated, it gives CASSLEPAARRNEQFF.

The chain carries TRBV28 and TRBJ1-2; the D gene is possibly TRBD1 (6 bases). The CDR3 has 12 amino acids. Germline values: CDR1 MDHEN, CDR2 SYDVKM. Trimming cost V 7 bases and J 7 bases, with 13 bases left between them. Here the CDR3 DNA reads TGTGCCAGCACCGACAGGTTGGGTGGCTACACCTTC. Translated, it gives CASTDRLGGYTF.

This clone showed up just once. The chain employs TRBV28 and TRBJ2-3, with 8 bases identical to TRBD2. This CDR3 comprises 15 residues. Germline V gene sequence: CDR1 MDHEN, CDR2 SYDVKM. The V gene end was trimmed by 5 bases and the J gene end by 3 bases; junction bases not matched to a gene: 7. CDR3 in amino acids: CASSRPGLVTDTQYF. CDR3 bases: TGTGCCAGCAGTCGCCCGGGACTAGTTACAGATACGCAGTATTTT. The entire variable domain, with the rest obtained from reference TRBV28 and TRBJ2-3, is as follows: DVKVTQSSRYLVKRTGEKVFLECVQDMDHENMFWYRQDPGLGLRLIYFSYDVKMKEKGDIPEGYSVSREKKERFSLILESASTNQTSMYLCASSRPGLVTDTQYFGPGTRLTVL.

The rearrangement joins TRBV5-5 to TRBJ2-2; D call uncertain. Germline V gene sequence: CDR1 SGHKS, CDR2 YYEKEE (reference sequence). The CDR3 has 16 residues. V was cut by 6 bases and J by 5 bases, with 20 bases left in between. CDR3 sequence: CASTPSVHSATGELFF. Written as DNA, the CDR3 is TGTGCCAGCACCCCAAGTGTTCACAGTGCGACCGGGGAGCTGTTTTTT.

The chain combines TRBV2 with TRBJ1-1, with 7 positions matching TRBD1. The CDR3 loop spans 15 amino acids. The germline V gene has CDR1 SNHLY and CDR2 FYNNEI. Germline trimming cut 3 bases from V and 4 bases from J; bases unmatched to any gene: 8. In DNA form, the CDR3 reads TGTGCCAGCAGTGAGGATGGGCCAGGGGGCACTGAAGCTTTCTTT. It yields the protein CASSEDGPGGTEAFF.

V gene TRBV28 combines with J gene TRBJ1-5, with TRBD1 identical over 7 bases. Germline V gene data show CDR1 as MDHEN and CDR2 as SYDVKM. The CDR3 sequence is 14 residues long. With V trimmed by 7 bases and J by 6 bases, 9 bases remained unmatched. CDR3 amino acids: CASTLGGLGQPQHF. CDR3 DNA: TGTGCCAGCACACTAGGGGGCCTGGGTCAGCCCCAGCATTTT.

CDR3 in DNA: TGTGCCAGCACCGACAGGGGGCTTGGAGATACGCAGTATTTT. It translates to CASTDRGLGDTQYF. The chain uses TRBV19 and TRBJ2-3; 10 bases map to TRBD1. V was clipped by 9 bases and J by 5 bases; unmatched bases: 8. CDR1 and CDR2 (germline): LNHDA, SQIVND (reference sequence). The CDR3 loop spans 14 amino acids.

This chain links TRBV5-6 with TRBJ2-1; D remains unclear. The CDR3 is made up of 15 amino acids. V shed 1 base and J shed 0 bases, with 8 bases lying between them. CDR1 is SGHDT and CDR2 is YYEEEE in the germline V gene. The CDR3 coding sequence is TGTGCCAGCAGCTTGCCGCCTAACTCCTACAATGAGCAGTTCTTC. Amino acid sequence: CASSLPPNSYNEQFF.